Sequencing of this T cell receptor (beta chain) was carried out in a study of blood T cell repertoires in COVID-19. For the study at large: PBMCs, B-cell-depleted T cells, or T cells provided the cDNA or gDNA that made up the material.

Germline V lookup: CDR1 SGHVS, CDR2 FQNEAQ. V was cut by 3 bases and J by 7 bases, with 15 bases left in between. The CDR3 length is 14 residues. As originally analysed: Amplified reference gene primers provided the basis for estimating nucleated cell counts. The method was immunoSEQ multiplex PCR; TCRdb's version includes in-frame clones alone and lacks a portion of them. That table gives V, J and clone size, and the DNA gave D and trimming. The repertoire includes roughly 250,000 clones, about 86% of them detected once, and under 3% sits in the top ten. This sequence originates from a woman aged 60 to 75 with active or convalescent COVID-19. The sample taken for sequencing was peripheral blood. The chain employs TRBV7-8 and TRBJ2-5, with a weak D call TRBD2 (6 bases). The CDR3 DNA follows: TGTGCCAGCAGCTTGACTCTAGGTAGCGGGACCCAGTACTTC. It codes for CASSLTLGSGTQYF. The entire variable domain, with the rest obtained from reference TRBV7-8 and TRBJ2-5, is as follows: GAGVSQSPRYKVAKRGQDVALRCDPISGHVSLFWYQQALGQGPEFLTYFQNEAQLDKSGLPSDRFFAERPEGSVSTLKIQRTQQEDSAVYLCASSLTLGSGTQYFGPGTRLLVL.